This T cell receptor beta chain was profiled in a study of blood T cell repertoires in COVID-19. At the level of the study: There were acute and convalescent COVID-19 samples, and they came from the United States, Italy and Spain. From T cells, B-cell-depleted T cells, or PBMCs came the material, which was cDNA or gDNA.

As originally analysed: Estimates of nucleated cell counts were drawn from the amplification of reference gene primers. Using immunoSEQ multiplex PCR, the repertoire was profiled, and TCRdb retains in-frame clones only, with some absent. That table supplies the V and J calls and clone size; D and trimming were determined from the DNA. The profile shows 100,000 to 150,000 clones, more than 75% of them singletons. The sample was peripheral blood. The receptor comes from a human donor in a cohort sampled during active COVID-19.

As DNA, the CDR3 is TGTGCCAGCAGCCTAGTAGCGGGAGGTACCTACAATGAGCAGTTCTTC. As protein: CASSLVAGGTYNEQFF. The J gene is TRBJ2-1, the V gene TRBV4-2; 10 bases fit TRBD2. The germline CDR1 and CDR2 sequences are LGHNA and YNFKEQ. This CDR3 has 16 amino acids. The V gene end was trimmed by 4 bases and the J gene end by 2 bases; junction bases not matched to a gene: 5.